This T cell receptor beta chain originates from a study of blood T cell repertoires in COVID-19. Looking at the study overall: Nucleic acid was either cDNA or gDNA, and it came from T cells, B-cell-depleted T cells, or PBMCs.

Participants, about 18 to 90 years old, spanned around 25 US areas. Which cohort a participant joined came from the clinical history participants gave. The CDR3 has 15 amino acids. Germline V CDR1 and CDR2: GTSNPN, SVGIG (reference sequence). J gave up 0 bases and V 2 bases, and 6 bases lay outside the gene matches. Original analysis: Reference gene primers were amplified, and this amplification served to estimate nucleated cell counts. The assay was immunoSEQ multiplex PCR, and TCRdb's table has in-frame clones only and misses some. From that table come the V and J calls and clone size; the DNA was used to work out D and trimming. The sample includes about 280,000 clones, 90% of them seen just once.

The TCR originated in a woman aged 18-30 years with acute COVID-19. The V and J genes are TRBV30 and TRBJ1-1, with 7 nucleotides matching TRBD1. The sequenced sample consisted of PBMCs or T cells enriched from blood (not recorded which). CDR3 nucleotide sequence: TGTGCCTGGAGTCAAGACAGGGACATGAACACTGAAGCTTTCTTT. This codes for CAWSQDRDMNTEAFF. The whole variable domain, filled in from reference TRBV30 and TRBJ1-1, reads SQTIHQWPATLVQPVGSPLSLECTVEGTSNPNLYWYRQAAGRGLQLLFYSVGIGQISSEVPQNLSASRPQDRQFILSSKKLLLSDSGFYLCAWSQDRDMNTEAFFGQGTRLTVV.